These 25 T cell receptor beta chains originate from one sample sequenced in a study of cytomegalovirus exposure and HLA in healthy donors. The PCR contained 60 Vbeta and 13 Jbeta primers. Sequencing used immunoSEQ multiplex PCR; TCRdb keeps in-frame clones, though not all of them. Among roughly 100,000 clones listed, less than 85% were seen once. The sequenced sample was PBMCs. The receptors shown here come from a middle-aged man in good health and CMV-seropositive.

The table lists this clone with a few counts. J is TRBJ1-3 and V is TRBV25-1, with D possibly matching TRBD1 (6 bases). The CDR3 is made up of 15 amino acids. Germline CDR1 is MGHDK and CDR2 is SYGVNS. Trimming removed 5 bases from V and 4 bases from J, with 15 bases in between. The CDR3 loop reads CASSIGGQRGNTIYF. The CDR3 nucleotides read TGTGCCAGCAGTATCGGGGGGCAAAGAGGAAACACCATATATTTT. Full variable domain (remainder filled in from reference TRBV25-1 and TRBJ1-3): EADIYQTPRYLVIGTGKKITLECSQTMGHDKMYWYQQDPGMELHLIHYSYGVNSTEKGDLSSESTVSRIRTEHFPLTLESARPSHTSQYLCASSIGGQRGNTIYFGEGSWLTVV.

The CDR3 reads CASSDSGSSYEQYF. The CDR3 nucleotides are TGTGCCAGCAGTGATTCCGGGAGCTCCTACGAGCAGTACTTC. The chain recombines TRBV25-1 with TRBJ2-7; weak D call: TRBD2 (6 bases). The CDR3 loop spans 14 amino acids. Trimming pared 3 bases from V and 0 bases from J, leaving 9 bases between. Germline lookup yields CDR1 MGHDK and CDR2 SYGVNS.

The genes are TRBV10-3 and TRBJ2-1; TRBD2 agrees at 8 bases. The CDR3 consists of 14 residues. The trim removed 4 bases at V and 6 bases at J, leaving 5 bases unmatched. CDR1 is ENHRY and CDR2 is SYGVKD in the germline V gene. In nucleotides, the CDR3 is TGTGCCATCAGTGCCGGGGGGGCCGGCAATGAGCAGTTCTTC. Its protein product is CAISAGGAGNEQFF.

Concerning this clone: Other DNA sequences in the same sample also yield this CDR3. The chain recombines TRBV28 with TRBJ1-1; possible D gene TRBD1, 6 bases. CDR3 length: 14 amino acids. The germline V gene encodes CDR1 MDHEN and CDR2 SYDVKM. V shed 3 bases and J shed 0 bases, with 8 bases lying between them. CDR3 bases: TGTGCCAGCAGTTTCGGACAGATGAACACTGAAGCTTTCTTT. Encoded protein: CASSFGQMNTEAFF.

CDR3 amino acids: CASSQDRTSQAYNEQFF. CDR3 nucleotides: TGCGCCAGCAGCCAAGACCGGACATCTCAGGCCTACAATGAGCAGTTCTTC. The chain links TRBV4-3 to TRBJ2-1, with a possible D match to TRBD1 (5 bases). CDR3 size: 17 residues. Trimming removed 0 bases from V and 2 bases from J, with 14 bases in between. Per germline, CDR1 LGHNA and CDR2 YSLEER.

The gene calls are TRBV7-2 and TRBJ2-7; 7 bases are a match to TRBD2. This CDR3 region has 15 residues. Germline CDR1 reads SGHTA; CDR2 reads FQGNSA. V was clipped by 3 bases and J by 5 bases; unmatched bases: 10. In DNA, the CDR3 is TGTGCCAGCAGCTTTGGTGGCGGGAGTTCCAACGAGCAGTACTTC. Translation gives CASSFGGGSSNEQYF.

This clone has a single count. The J gene is TRBJ1-1, the V gene TRBV19, with TRBD1 matching 8 bases. CDR1 is LNHDA, CDR2 SQIVND, per germline (reference sequence). V was clipped by 7 bases and J by 5 bases; unmatched bases: 9. This CDR3 has 14 residues. CDR3 DNA sequence: TGTGCCAGTACCAAGCGGACAGGGCGGACTGAAGCTTTCTTT. Translated, it gives CASTKRTGRTEAFF. The whole variable domain, remainder taken from reference TRBV19 and TRBJ1-1, is DGGITQSPKYLFRKEGQNVTLSCEQNLNHDAMYWYRQDPGQGLRLIYYSQIVNDFQKGDIAEGYSVSREKKESFPLTVTSAQKNPTAFYLCASTKRTGRTEAFFGQGTRLTVV.

This chain joins TRBV5-6 and TRBJ1-1; perhaps TRBD1 as D (6 bases). Germline V CDR1 and CDR2: SGHDT, YYEEEE. With 6 bases removed from V and 4 bases from J, the gap between germline ends came to 16 bases. There are 14 residues in the CDR3. The CDR3 reads CASTLGTKSTEAFF. The CDR3 region has the DNA TGTGCCAGCACCCTCGGGACAAAAAGCACTGAAGCTTTCTTT.

The V gene is TRBV6-1, the J gene TRBJ2-7, with 10 bases that match TRBD1. V was clipped by 4 bases and J by 7 bases; unmatched bases: 10. The CDR3 loop spans 15 amino acids. Per the germline V gene, CDR1 is MNHNS and CDR2 is SASEGT. The CDR3 bases are TGTGCCAGCAGTGTGTCTGGGACAGGGGACTTAGAGCAGTACTTC. Translation: CASSVSGTGDLEQYF.

The chain uses TRBV6-1 and TRBJ1-5, with D possibly TRBD1 on 6 matching bases. The CDR3 has 14 residues. Germline CDR1 MNHNS, CDR2 SASEGT. V was trimmed by 10 bases and J by 0 bases, leaving 13 bases between them. CDR3 nucleotide sequence: TGTGCCACCACGACAGGACCTAGCAATCAGCCCCAGCATTTT. It yields the protein CATTTGPSNQPQHF.

The chain recombines TRBV7-2 with TRBJ2-7; the D gene is possibly TRBD2 (6 bases). Germline CDR1 is SGHTA and CDR2 is FQGNSA. CDR3 length: 16 amino acids. Trimming removed 3 bases from V and 6 bases from J, with 21 bases in between. The CDR3 region is CASSLYGGTALSEQYF. CDR3 DNA: TGTGCCAGCAGCTTGTATGGGGGGACTGCCCTTTCCGAGCAGTACTTC.

The J gene is TRBJ2-1, the V gene TRBV7-9, with 8 nucleotides matching TRBD2. Germline V CDR1 and CDR2: SEHNR, FQNEAQ (reference sequence). V trimming: 4 bases; J trimming: 0 bases; junction bases outside the gene matches: 5. CDR3 length: 16 amino acids. The CDR3 coding sequence is TGTGCCAGCAGCTCCCGACTAGCGAGCTCCTACAATGAGCAGTTCTTC. Its translation is CASSSRLASSYNEQFF.

This rearrangement joins TRBV7-8 to TRBJ2-3, with TRBD2 matching over 13 bases. The length of the CDR3 is 20 residues. In germline, CDR1 is SGHVS, CDR2 FQNEAQ. J gave up 3 bases and V 0 bases, and 12 bases lay outside the gene matches. The CDR3 loop reads CASSLAFGTSGVYGTDTQYF. In nucleotides, the CDR3 is TGTGCCAGCAGCTTAGCGTTCGGGACTAGCGGGGTCTACGGGACAGATACGCAGTATTTT.

The sample holds a few counts of this clone. V and J are TRBV18 and TRBJ2-7, with 8 nucleotides matching TRBD2. V was pared by 5 bases and J by 2 bases, with 11 bases of the junction left unmatched. CDR1 is KGHSH, CDR2 LQKENI, per germline. This CDR3 has 16 residues. CDR3 protein: CASSLSSGGGTYEQYF. The CDR3 nucleotides read TGTGCCAGCTCATTGAGTAGCGGCGGGGGGACCTACGAGCAGTACTTC.

This clone has just a few counts. J is TRBJ2-5 and V is TRBV7-9, with a weak D call TRBD2 (7 bases). The CDR3 covers 16 residues. Germline assignment: CDR1 SEHNR and CDR2 FQNEAQ (reference sequence). Trimming cost V 1 base and J 1 base, with 13 bases left between them. CDR3 sequence: CASSLVGGALQETQYF. The CDR3 bases are TGTGCCAGCAGCTTAGTTGGGGGGGCACTCCAAGAGACCCAGTACTTC.

The rearrangement joins TRBV6-5 to TRBJ1-1, with D hard to call. Looked up from germline, CDR1 is MNHEY and CDR2 is SVGAGI. The germline V and J ends were trimmed by 0 bases and 5 bases, with 13 bases remaining between them. The CDR3 is made up of 15 amino acids. The CDR3 nucleotides are TGTGCCAGCAGTTACTCGAGGACTCTTGAGACTGAAGCTTTCTTT. It is translated as CASSYSRTLETEAFF.

This clone was observed once. The chain recombines TRBV7-6 with TRBJ2-1, with TRBD2 identical over 7 bases. V trimming: 1 base; J trimming: 5 bases; junction bases outside the gene matches: 5. The CDR3 runs to 15 residues. The germline V gene has CDR1 SGHVS and CDR2 FNYEAQ. The CDR3 protein is CASSLVGGGDNEQFF. The CDR3 nucleotides are TGTGCCAGCAGCTTAGTAGGCGGGGGTGACAATGAGCAGTTCTTC.

This clone was seen just once. The chain has TRBV7-3 and TRBJ2-1; 9 positions match TRBD2. CDR1 is SGHTA, CDR2 FQGTGA, per germline. With V trimmed by 2 bases and J by 8 bases, 7 bases remained unmatched. The CDR3 length is 15 residues. The CDR3 loop reads CASSLAGGRVDEQFF. As DNA, the CDR3 is TGTGCCAGCAGCTTAGCGGGAGGGCGGGTTGATGAGCAGTTCTTC.

The rearrangement joins TRBV4-1 to TRBJ2-1, with D possibly TRBD2 on 5 matching bases. The length of the CDR3 is 15 residues. From germline, CDR1 is MGHRA and CDR2 YSYEKL. V was trimmed by 4 bases and J by 6 bases, leaving 16 bases between them. The CDR3 coding sequence is TGCGCCAGCAGCCTATCTAGAGGGAGCGGCAATGAGCAGTTCTTC. Amino acids: CASSLSRGSGNEQFF.

This clone is labeled medium-sized. The J gene is TRBJ2-7, the V gene TRBV27; 8 positions agree with TRBD2. This CDR3 is 17 amino acids long. J was trimmed by 0 bases and V by 2 bases; bases with no gene match: 9. CDR1 is MNHEY, CDR2 SMNVEV, per germline (reference sequence). The CDR3 DNA sequence: TGTGCCAGCAGTTTAAGGTTGGGGGGGACTAGCTCCTACGAGCAGTACTTC. Translating gives CASSLRLGGTSSYEQYF.

The rearrangement links TRBV19 to TRBJ2-3; 10 bases map to TRBD2. Germline V gives CDR1 LNHDA, CDR2 SQIVND (reference sequence). The CDR3 has 15 amino acids. V trimming: 3 bases; J trimming: 1 base; junction bases outside the gene matches: 1. DNA for the CDR3: TGTGCCAGTAGTATCGGGACTAGCGGCACAGATACGCAGTATTTT. As protein: CASSIGTSGTDTQYF.

Concerning this clone: At one end the junction does not follow the germline gene, possibly because of a read error. The chain employs TRBV2 and TRBJ1-1; possible D gene TRBD1, 5 bases. The CDR3 length is 12 residues. The germline V gene has CDR1 SNHLY and CDR2 FYNNEI. CDR3 sequence (DNA): TGTGCCAGCGGTGACAGAGGGACTGAAGCTTTCTTT. This encodes CASGDRGTEAFF.

This clone turned up a few times. The V gene is TRBV7-2, the J gene TRBJ2-3; 13 nucleotides line up with TRBD2. The CDR3 runs to 15 residues. Trimming at V came to 7 bases and at J to 6 bases, leaving 7 bases not matched to a gene. The V gene's germline CDR1 is SGHTA and CDR2 FQGNSA. CDR3 sequence reads: CASTLGLAGADTQYF. The CDR3 bases are TGTGCCAGCACCCTAGGACTAGCGGGGGCCGATACGCAGTATTTT.

The rearrangement uses TRBV28 and TRBJ1-2, with D hard to call. Germline assignment: CDR1 MDHEN and CDR2 SYDVKM. This CDR3 is built from 14 residues. Trimming took off 6 bases at V and 2 bases at J, with 13 bases between the two ends. The CDR3 DNA is TGTGCCAGCAGACTAGGGAGGGCCAACTATGGCTACACCTTC. It is translated as CASRLGRANYGYTF.

This clone has only a few counts. The genes are TRBV19 and TRBJ1-1; 9 bases are shared with TRBD1. CDR1 is LNHDA and CDR2 is SQIVND in the germline V gene (reference sequence). This CDR3 comprises 15 residues. The V gene end was trimmed by 6 bases and the J gene end by 2 bases; junction bases not matched to a gene: 7. The CDR3 is CASSFQTGGNTEAFF. The CDR3 nucleotides read TGTGCCAGTAGCTTTCAAACAGGGGGCAACACTGAAGCTTTCTTT.